The clone carrying this TCR beta chain was detected once. The data stem from a study of T-cell reconstitution after alpha-beta-depleted transplantation in children. For TCRbeta, the library was prepared with unique molecular identifiers. MiXCR was run by TCRdb on the PCR reads, yielding one entry per CDR3 protein. The top ten clones hold 28% of a sample with about 900,000 distinct CDR3 sequences, roughly 29% of them seen once. The trim removed 5 bases at V and 2 bases at J, leaving 9 bases unmatched. The CDR3 is 16 amino acids. The chain uses TRBV12-3 or TRBV12-4 and TRBJ1-5, with 7 bases aligning to TRBD1. Sequenced material: PBMCs, mostly from graft donor cells, taken 360 days after TCRalphabeta/CD19-depleted stem cell transplant. This receptor was taken from a boy younger than two who had a stem cell transplant for SCID, so the T cells may come from the graft donor. The CDR3 DNA reads TGTGCCAGCAGTCCGGGCCAGGGGGTAGGCAATCAGCCCCAGCATTTT. Protein: CASSPGQGVGNQPQHF.